Shown below are 20 T cell receptor beta chains from a single sample sequenced in a study of cytomegalovirus exposure and HLA in healthy donors. The primer mix had 60 Vbeta and 13 Jbeta primers. Sequencing was performed with immunoSEQ multiplex PCR; in TCRdb, only in-frame clones are kept and a portion is missing. The table records 100,000 or so clones, 73% of them present only once. Material for sequencing was PBMCs. The source is a man in his forties or fifties in good health and CMV-seronegative.

At least ten counts were recorded for this clone. The chain has TRBV6-1 and TRBJ2-7, with 13 bases that match TRBD2. This CDR3 has 15 amino acids. V lost 7 bases to trimming and J lost 5 bases; unmatched junction nucleotides: 8. Germline V CDR1 and CDR2: MNHNS, SASEGT. This CDR3 reads CASTSGLAGSDEQYF. CDR3 nucleotides: TGTGCCAGCACCTCGGGACTAGCGGGGTCGGACGAGCAGTACTTC.

This clone was counted once. The V and J genes are TRBV9 and TRBJ1-5, with TRBD1 matching over 9 bases. With V trimmed by 3 bases and J by 4 bases, 8 bases remained unmatched. Germline CDR1 is SGDLS and CDR2 is YYNGEE. This CDR3 region has 16 residues. The CDR3: CASSGGGTGRNQPQHF. The CDR3 region has the DNA TGTGCCAGCAGCGGGGGTGGGACAGGGAGGAATCAGCCCCAGCATTTT.

A few counts support this clone. The V and J genes are TRBV7-6 and TRBJ1-1, with 10 bases matching TRBD1. The V segment lost 5 bases and the J segment 4 bases; nucleotides outside the gene matches: 7. The CDR3 consists of 15 residues. Looked up from germline, CDR1 is SGHVS and CDR2 is FNYEAQ. The CDR3 bases are TGTGCCAGCAGCGGCCTGACAGGGGGCTTCACTGAAGCTTTCTTT. The encoded protein is CASSGLTGGFTEAFF.

The chain combines TRBV6-5 with TRBJ1-4; D unclear. Germline V CDR1 and CDR2: MNHEY, SVGAGI. The CDR3 has 15 amino acids. Trimming left V 5 bases short and J 2 bases short, with 12 bases between. The DNA for the CDR3 is TGTGCCAGCAGTCAGTCCATATGGACTAATGAAAAACTGTTTTTT. It translates to CASSQSIWTNEKLFF.

The chain employs TRBV5-4 and TRBJ1-1, with D perhaps TRBD1 (6 bases). The V end lost 4 bases, the J end lost 5 bases, and 18 bases lay between the germline ends. The V gene's germline CDR1 is SGHNT and CDR2 YYREEE (reference sequence). This CDR3 region has 15 residues. CDR3 residues: CASSLGEQGFTEAFF. CDR3 nucleotides: TGTGCCAGCAGCCTGGGAGAGCAGGGGTTTACTGAAGCTTTCTTT.

This chain uses TRBV4-1 with TRBJ1-1, with 8 positions matching TRBD1. Germline V gene data show CDR1 as MGHRA and CDR2 as YSYEKL. The ends lost 4 bases at V and 3 bases at J; junction bases unmatched: 4. The CDR3 loop spans 14 amino acids. The CDR3 sequence is CASSRLTGDTEAFF. The CDR3 nucleotides read TGCGCCAGCAGCCGCTTGACAGGGGACACTGAAGCTTTCTTT.

V gene TRBV5-8 combines with J gene TRBJ1-1, with TRBD1 matching 7 bases. CDR3 size: 15 residues. V was clipped by 4 bases and J by 1 base; unmatched bases: 7. Germline CDR1 is SGHTS and CDR2 is YDEGEE. CDR3 nucleotides: TGTGCCAGCAGCACGGGGACAGCCAGGAACACTGAAGCTTTCTTT. It translates to CASSTGTARNTEAFF.

The sample holds one count of this clone. The chain has TRBV5-8 and TRBJ2-5; 7 nucleotides align to TRBD1. The assigned J gene may be wrong: the sequence end matches TRBJ2-7 better. The CDR3 covers 14 residues. Germline V gene sequence: CDR1 SGHTS, CDR2 YDEGEE. In DNA, the CDR3 is TGTGCCAGCAGCTTGACAGGGGCGACCTACGAGCAGTACTTC. Its protein is CASSLTGATYEQYF.

This chain connects TRBV19 to TRBJ2-7, with unresolved D. CDR1 and CDR2 (germline): LNHDA, SQIVND (reference sequence). The CDR3 is 12 amino acids. V was clipped by 5 bases and J by 1 base, with 6 bases between them. The CDR3, as DNA: TGTGCCAGTAGTCGAGTATCCTACGAGCAGTACTTC. It codes for CASSRVSYEQYF.

V is TRBV7-9 and J is TRBJ1-6; D not resolved. Germline CDR1 is SEHNR and CDR2 is FQNEAQ (reference sequence). The CDR3 consists of 15 residues. V shed 4 bases and J shed 7 bases, with 14 bases lying between them. CDR3 DNA sequence: TGTGCCAGCAGCTCTTCAGGTCCAACGAATTCACCCCTCCACTTT. It translates to CASSSSGPTNSPLHF. Filled out from reference TRBV7-9 and TRBJ1-6, the complete variable domain reads DTGVSQNPRHKITKRGQNVTFRCDPISEHNRLYWYRQTLGQGPEFLTYFQNEAQLEKSRLLSDRFSAERPKGSFSTLEIQRTEQGDSAMYLCASSSSGPTNSPLHFGNGTRLTVT.

The chain uses TRBV30 and TRBJ1-2; TRBD1 might be the D (6 bases). Germline values: CDR1 GTSNPN, CDR2 SVGIG (reference sequence). V was pared by 3 bases and J by 2 bases, with 16 bases between. CDR3 length: 15 amino acids. DNA for the CDR3: TGTGCCTGGAGCCCCCTTCGACAGGTGAACTATGGCTACACCTTC. It codes for CAWSPLRQVNYGYTF.

The chain employs TRBV7-2 and TRBJ1-5; TRBD1 is a possible D gene (5 bases). This CDR3 is built from 14 residues. V was trimmed by 8 bases and J by 2 bases, leaving 13 bases between them. Germline V gene sequence: CDR1 SGHTA, CDR2 FQGNSA. The CDR3 region has the DNA TGTGCCAGCTCCAGCTCGGGGGGCAATCAGCCCCAGCATTTT. Amino acids: CASSSSGGNQPQHF.

The chain links TRBV7-6 to TRBJ2-6; D is perhaps TRBD1 (6 bases). The CDR3 contains 17 residues. V was cut by 6 bases and J by 2 bases, with 17 bases left in between. Germline V gene lookup returns CDR1 SGHVS and CDR2 FNYEAQ. The CDR3 coding sequence is TGTGCCAGCAGGGCGACAGGCGGATCAACTGGGGCCAACGTCCTGACTTTC. Amino acid sequence: CASRATGGSTGANVLTF.

J is TRBJ2-7 and V is TRBV11-2; 8 bases line up with TRBD1. Germline-derived CDR1 and CDR2 are SGHAT and FQNNGV. V trimming: 5 bases; J trimming: 3 bases; junction bases outside the gene matches: 15. This CDR3 comprises 17 residues. CDR3 residues: CASSPAPRGRAHYEQYF. In DNA, the CDR3 is TGTGCCAGCAGCCCAGCGCCCAGGGGGCGGGCGCACTACGAGCAGTACTTC.

The chain uses TRBV7-6 and TRBJ1-3, with D perhaps matching TRBD1 (5 bases). V lost 3 bases and J lost 2, with 8 bases in between. CDR1 is SGHVS, CDR2 FNYEAQ, per germline. The CDR3 runs 14 residues. The CDR3 bases are TGTGCCAGCAGCTTCCCAGGGCCTGGAAACACCATATATTTT. It is translated as CASSFPGPGNTIYF.

This rearrangement joins TRBV5-1 to TRBJ2-1, with 13 bases identical to TRBD2. The CDR3 consists of 17 residues. Germline lookup yields CDR1 SGHRS and CDR2 YFSETQ. J gave up 9 bases and V 3 bases, and 12 bases lay outside the gene matches. The CDR3 spells CASSSRLGLAGEGEQFF. CDR3 DNA: TGCGCCAGCAGCTCCCGACTCGGACTAGCGGGGGAGGGTGAGCAGTTCTTC.

The chain carries TRBV7-9 and TRBJ2-7; no definite D call. The germline V gene encodes CDR1 SEHNR and CDR2 FQNEAQ (reference sequence). The CDR3 spans 12 residues. V lost 6 bases and J 3 bases, leaving 9 bases between the germline ends. The CDR3 DNA reads as TGTGCCAGCAGTTATCTAGGCTACGAGCAGTACTTC. Its translation is CASSYLGYEQYF. Full variable domain (rest looked up from reference TRBV7-9 and TRBJ2-7): DTGVSQNPRHKITKRGQNVTFRCDPISEHNRLYWYRQTLGQGPEFLTYFQNEAQLEKSRLLSDRFSAERPKGSFSTLEIQRTEQGDSAMYLCASSYLGYEQYFGPGTRLTVT.

The chain has TRBV27 and TRBJ2-6, with 9 bases that match TRBD1. The V gene's germline CDR1 is MNHEY and CDR2 SMNVEV (reference sequence). The CDR3 is 17 amino acids. J gave up 1 base and V 5 bases, and 6 bases lay outside the gene matches. In DNA form, the CDR3 reads TGTGCCAGCAGTCCTCGGGACAGGGATTCTGGGGCCAACGTCCTGACTTTC. This sequence encodes CASSPRDRDSGANVLTF.

The chain couples TRBV15 to TRBJ2-3, with TRBD2 as a possible D gene (7 bases). The ends were cut back, 1 base at V and 5 bases at J, with 16 bases in the middle. CDR3 length: 16 amino acids. CDR1 and CDR2 (germline): LNHNV, YYDKDF (reference sequence). The CDR3 DNA sequence: TGTGCCACCAGCAGAGTTGCGGGGGCCCCGGGAGATACGCAGTATTTT. As protein: CATSRVAGAPGDTQYF.

The rearrangement uses TRBV9 and TRBJ1-1, with a tentative D call TRBD1 (6 bases). This CDR3 spans 16 amino acids. The germline CDR1 and CDR2 sequences are SGDLS and YYNGEE. V lost 0 bases to trimming and J lost 5 bases, with 17 bases between them. The CDR3 bases are TGTGCCAGCAGCGTAGGAGGGGGGAGGGCGAGGACTGAAGCTTTCTTT. The encoded protein is CASSVGGGRARTEAFF.